The 16 T cell receptor beta chains below come from one sample, sequenced in a study of blood T cell repertoires in COVID-19. Produced via immunoSEQ multiplex PCR; TCRdb's table is partial and in-frame only. The sample has about 350,000 clones, about 90% seen once. The specimen sequenced was PBMCs or T cells enriched from blood (not recorded which). These receptors were collected from a woman in her twenties or thirties who had recovered from COVID-19.

The V call is TRBV19, the J call TRBJ1-2, with 10 bases identical to TRBD1. Germline CDR1 is LNHDA and CDR2 is SQIVND (reference sequence). This CDR3 spans 16 amino acids. V shed 4 bases, J shed 2 bases, and the junction held 7 bases outside the gene matches. The CDR3 coding sequence is TGTGCCAGTAGTACCCTCGGGACAGGGGCAAACTATGGCTACACCTTC. This codes for CASSTLGTGANYGYTF.

The chain links TRBV19 to TRBJ1-5; weak D call: TRBD1 (5 bases). The V end lost 0 bases, the J end lost 7 bases, and 10 bases lay between the germline ends. The CDR3 consists of 14 residues. The V gene's germline CDR1 is LNHDA and CDR2 SQIVND (reference sequence). The DNA of the CDR3 is TGTGCCAGTAGTATAGACGGGGGGAGACAGCCCCAGCATTTT. The encoded protein is CASSIDGGRQPQHF.

The V and J genes are TRBV11-2 and TRBJ1-3; no reliable D call. Trimming took off 3 bases at V and 4 bases at J, with 4 bases between the two ends. Germline V gene data show CDR1 as SGHAT and CDR2 as FQNNGV. The CDR3 is 12 amino acids. CDR3 amino acids: CASSLAGNTIYF. CDR3 nucleotides: TGTGCCAGCAGCTTGGCCGGAAACACCATATATTTT.

The chain uses TRBV27 and TRBJ2-5; 12 nucleotides agree with TRBD2. The junction had 15 bases not matched to a gene; V was cut back by 2 bases and J by 5 bases. Germline V gene data show CDR1 as MNHEY and CDR2 as SMNVEV (reference sequence). CDR3 length equals 19 residues. CDR3 in DNA: TGTGCCAGCAGTTTACGATCCCTAGCGGGGGGGCCGGTCGCTGAGACCCAGTACTTC. This translates into CASSLRSLAGGPVAETQYF.

CDR3 nucleotides: TGTGCCAGCAGCCTGAGGGCGTCTGAAGCTTTCTTT. Translating gives CASSLRASEAFF. The chain joins TRBV12-3 or TRBV12-4 to TRBJ1-1, with D unresolved. Trimming took off 6 bases at V and 6 bases at J, with 11 bases between the two ends. CDR3 length: 12 residues.

This chain connects TRBV6-5 to TRBJ1-6; D remains ambiguous. The CDR3 has 12 residues. Germline CDR1 MNHEY, CDR2 SVGAGI. The V end lost 2 bases, the J end lost 8 bases, and 4 bases lay between the germline ends. The CDR3 DNA reads TGTGCCAGCAGTTACGTAGATTCACCCCTCCACTTT. This gives the protein CASSYVDSPLHF.

This chain joins TRBV5-6 and TRBJ1-2, with D unclear. Trimming removed 4 bases from V and 0 bases from J, with 13 bases in between. Germline assignment: CDR1 SGHDT and CDR2 YYEEEE. This CDR3 comprises 15 residues. The CDR3 loop reads CASSDVAVANYGYTF. DNA of the CDR3: TGTGCCAGCAGCGACGTCGCGGTAGCTAACTATGGCTACACCTTC.

This clone has only one observation. This rearrangement joins TRBV28 to TRBJ1-2, with 7 bases lining up with TRBD1. From germline, CDR1 is MDHEN and CDR2 SYDVKM. The CDR3 has 15 amino acids. With 1 base clipped from V and 4 bases from J, the junction kept 6 bases outside the gene matches. CDR3 nucleotide sequence: TGTGCCAGCAGTTTATCCGACAGGGCATCCTATGGCTACACCTTC. This sequence encodes CASSLSDRASYGYTF.

The V call is TRBV5-1, the J call TRBJ2-1; 11 bases align to TRBD1. Germline V gene sequence: CDR1 SGHRS, CDR2 YFSETQ. This CDR3 comprises 19 residues. Trimming at V came to 3 bases and at J to 0 bases, leaving 11 bases not matched to a gene. The CDR3 sequence is CASSSRGQGDRSSYNEQFF. The CDR3 DNA sequence: TGCGCCAGCAGCTCGCGGGGACAGGGGGATAGGAGCTCCTACAATGAGCAGTTCTTC.

The CDR3 reads CASSLDAGYNQPQHF. Written as DNA, the CDR3 is TGTGCCAGCAGCTTAGACGCAGGATACAATCAGCCCCAGCATTTT. The V gene is TRBV11-2, the J gene TRBJ1-5; D ambiguous. This CDR3 spans 15 amino acids. V gave up 0 bases and J gave up 3 bases, with 9 bases separating them. Germline loops: CDR1 SGHAT, CDR2 FQNNGV.

This sequence joins TRBV10-1 and TRBJ1-5; tentative D call: TRBD1 (6 bases). V gave up 7 bases and J gave up 5 bases, with 12 bases separating them. Germline CDR1 reads WNHNN; CDR2 reads SYGVQD (reference sequence). CDR3 length: 13 residues. In DNA form, the CDR3 reads TGCGCCAGCACGTACAGGGCATATCAGCCCCAGCATTTT. This codes for CASTYRAYQPQHF.

A few counts support this clone. The genes are TRBV27 and TRBJ1-1; D remains ambiguous. The V gene's germline CDR1 is MNHEY and CDR2 SMNVEV (reference sequence). The V gene lost 6 bases and the J gene lost 2 bases, with 10 bases spanning the gap. CDR3 length equals 13 residues. For the CDR3, the DNA is TGTGCCAGCAGCCTTAACTTAAACACTGAAGCTTTCTTT. Amino acid sequence: CASSLNLNTEAFF.

In this sample, this clone turned up a few times. This chain joins TRBV6-1 and TRBJ1-1; D remains ambiguous. CDR3 length: 11 residues. Trimming took off 8 bases at V and 3 bases at J, with 7 bases between the two ends. Germline assignment: CDR1 MNHNS and CDR2 SASEGT. The CDR3 spells CASREYTEAFF. The DNA for the CDR3 is TGTGCCAGCCGAGAGTACACTGAAGCTTTCTTT.

J is TRBJ1-6 and V is TRBV30; TRBD1 might be the D (6 bases). Trimming cost V 6 bases and J 1 base, with 16 bases left between them. The CDR3 has 16 amino acids. Germline-derived CDR1 and CDR2 are GTSNPN and SVGIG (reference sequence). The CDR3 protein is CACSGAAGSYNSPLHF. As DNA, the CDR3 is TGTGCCTGCTCAGGGGCCGCCGGTTCCTATAATTCACCCCTCCACTTT.

The CDR3 nucleotides are TGTGCCAGCAGTGACTCCTCAGTCGCGGGTGAGCAGTTCTTC. This encodes CASSDSSVAGEQFF. The genes are TRBV6-4 and TRBJ2-1; perhaps TRBD2 as D (5 bases). Trimming took 0 bases from V and 9 from J, leaving 12 bases between them. The CDR3 totals 14 residues. Germline V gene data show CDR1 as MRHNA and CDR2 as SNTAGT.

This clone occurred a few times. The chain is built from TRBV5-1 and TRBJ1-1; D uncertain. In germline, CDR1 is SGHRS, CDR2 YFSETQ. The CDR3 is 15 amino acids. Trimming cost V 0 bases and J 1 base, with 10 bases left between them. In nucleotides, the CDR3 is TGCGCCAGCAGCTTGGTTGGGAGTAAGAACACTGAAGCTTTCTTT. This encodes CASSLVGSKNTEAFF. Looking up the rest from reference TRBV5-1 and TRBJ1-1 gives the full variable domain: KAGVTQTPRYLIKTRGQQVTLSCSPISGHRSVSWYQQTPGQGLQFLFEYFSETQRNKGNFPGRFSGRQFSNSRSEMNVSTLELGDSALYLCASSLVGSKNTEAFFGQGTRLTVV.